This record looks at one T cell receptor (beta chain) sequence and its context. Its antigen is as yet unknown. This sample stems from a study of glioma-infiltrating T cells after dendritic cell vaccination. As for the study in general: Autologous tumor lysate was loaded overnight onto monocyte-derived dendritic cells grown 6 to 7 days with IL-4 and GM-CSF. Notes on the study in general: Longer survival after dendritic cell vaccination followed higher pretreatment TIL content.

TCRB CDR3 was amplified from 2 ug genomic DNA or less. TCRdb keeps only in-frame clones here, not all; method: immunoSEQ multiplex PCR. There are fewer than 110,000 clones in the sample; approximately 80% occur only once, and over 9.5% lies in the top ten. Only patients with spare fresh-frozen tumor and over two years of follow-up were included. Germline V gene sequence: CDR1 SGHRS, CDR2 YFSETQ. The CDR3 length is 17 residues. V shed 6 bases and J shed 2 bases, with 18 bases lying between them. The genes are TRBV5-1 and TRBJ2-6; TRBD2 is a possible D gene (5 bases). The input for sequencing was blood, taken before dendritic cell vaccination. The origin of this receptor is a human donor with glioblastoma. This chain's CDR3 is CASNVFSGVPGANVLTF. In DNA form, the CDR3 reads TGCGCCAGCAATGTGTTTTCCGGGGTCCCTGGGGCCAACGTCCTGACTTTC.